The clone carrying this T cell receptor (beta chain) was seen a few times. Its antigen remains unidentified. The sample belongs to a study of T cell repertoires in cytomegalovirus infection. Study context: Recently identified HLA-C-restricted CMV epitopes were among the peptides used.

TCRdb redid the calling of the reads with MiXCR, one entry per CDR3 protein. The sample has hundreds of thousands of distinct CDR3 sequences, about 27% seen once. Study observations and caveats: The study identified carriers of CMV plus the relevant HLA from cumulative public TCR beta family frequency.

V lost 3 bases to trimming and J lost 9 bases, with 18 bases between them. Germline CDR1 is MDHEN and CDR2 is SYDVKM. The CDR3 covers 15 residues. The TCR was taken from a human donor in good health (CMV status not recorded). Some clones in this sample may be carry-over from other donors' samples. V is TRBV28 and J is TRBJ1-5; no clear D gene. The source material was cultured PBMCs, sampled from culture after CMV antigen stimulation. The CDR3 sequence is CASSFSSRVQWPQHF. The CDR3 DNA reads TGTGCCAGCAGTTTTTCTTCCCGAGTCCAGTGGCCCCAGCATTTT.